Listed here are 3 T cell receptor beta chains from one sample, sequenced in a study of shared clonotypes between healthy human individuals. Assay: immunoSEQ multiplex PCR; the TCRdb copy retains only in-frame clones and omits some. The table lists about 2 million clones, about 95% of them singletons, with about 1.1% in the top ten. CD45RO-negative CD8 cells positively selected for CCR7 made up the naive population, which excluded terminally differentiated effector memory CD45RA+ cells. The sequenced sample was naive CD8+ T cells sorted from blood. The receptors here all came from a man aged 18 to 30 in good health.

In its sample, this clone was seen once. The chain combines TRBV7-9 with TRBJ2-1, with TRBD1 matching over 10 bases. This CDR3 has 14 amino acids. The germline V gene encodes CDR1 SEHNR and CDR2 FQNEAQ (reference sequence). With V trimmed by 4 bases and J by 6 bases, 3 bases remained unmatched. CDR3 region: CASSSDRGANEQFF. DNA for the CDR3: TGTGCCAGCAGCTCGGACAGGGGGGCCAATGAGCAGTTCTTC.

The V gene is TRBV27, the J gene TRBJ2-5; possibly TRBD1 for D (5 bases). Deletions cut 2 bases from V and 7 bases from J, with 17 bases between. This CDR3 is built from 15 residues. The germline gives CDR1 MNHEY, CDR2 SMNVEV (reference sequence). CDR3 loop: CASSLRSGKFGTQYF. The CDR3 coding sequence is TGTGCCAGCAGTTTACGGTCAGGGAAATTTGGGACCCAGTACTTC.

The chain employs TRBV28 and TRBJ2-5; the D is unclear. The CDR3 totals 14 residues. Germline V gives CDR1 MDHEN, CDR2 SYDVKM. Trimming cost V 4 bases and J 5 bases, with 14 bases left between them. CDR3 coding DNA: TGTGCCAGCAGTTACCGACTTGGGTTTGAGACCCAGTACTTC. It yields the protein CASSYRLGFETQYF.